The 26 T cell receptor beta chains in this list originate from one sample, sequenced in a study of T cells after yellow fever vaccination. TCRdb fed the 5' RACE reads into MiXCR, producing one record per CDR3 protein. The table lists about 170,000 distinct CDR3 sequences, 11% of them singletons. The sequencing here drew on CD8+ T cells sorted from PBMCs, taken 15 days after the yellow fever booster vaccination. All receptors derive from a man in his late teens or twenties who received the YFV17D yellow fever vaccine.

J is TRBJ2-1 and V is TRBV6-5; unclear D gene. Germline lookup yields CDR1 MNHEY and CDR2 SVGAGI. This CDR3 spans 13 amino acids. Trimming stripped 0 bases from V and 9 bases from J, with 9 bases between. The CDR3 DNA reads TGTGCCAGCAGTTACTCTTTGGCTGGTGAGCAGTTCTTC. Its translation: CASSYSLAGEQFF.

The sample holds a few counts of this clonotype. The V and J genes are TRBV7-9 and TRBJ2-2; 7 nucleotides line up with TRBD1. This CDR3 has 15 amino acids. Germline CDR1 reads SEHNR; CDR2 reads FQNEAQ (reference sequence). J lost 2 bases, V lost 4 bases, and 4 bases had no gene match. CDR3 DNA sequence: TGTGCCAGCAGCTCCGGGACAGCAAACACCGGGGAGCTGTTTTTT. The encoded protein is CASSSGTANTGELFF.

This clonotype was counted a few times. The chain employs TRBV6-5 and TRBJ2-5; perhaps TRBD2 as D (5 bases). The V and J ends lost 6 bases and 4 bases respectively, with 15 bases between them. There are 14 residues in the CDR3. Germline assignment: CDR1 MNHEY and CDR2 SVGAGI. In DNA, the CDR3 is TGTGCCAGCAGCCCAGCGGCGCCGGGAGAGACCCAGTACTTC. Residues: CASSPAAPGETQYF.

This clonotype appeared a few times. This chain uses TRBV6-6 with TRBJ2-2; D possibly corresponds to TRBD2 (5 bases). Trimming left V 8 bases short and J 9 bases short, with 10 bases between. CDR3 length: 11 residues. The germline V gene has CDR1 MNHNY and CDR2 SVGAGI (reference sequence). The CDR3 here is CASEGARELFF. The CDR3 nucleotides read TGTGCCAGCGAGGGAGCGCGGGAGCTGTTTTTT.

This clonotype was counted only a few times. The rearrangement joins TRBV4-1 to TRBJ1-4, with D unclear. CDR3 length: 17 residues. Looked up from germline, CDR1 is MGHRA and CDR2 is YSYEKL. Trimming stripped 3 bases from V and 11 bases from J, with 25 bases between. The CDR3 here is CASSQRAATAHRAKLFF. The CDR3, as DNA: TGCGCCAGCAGCCAGAGAGCAGCGACCGCCCACCGAGCGAAACTGTTTTTT.

This clonotype was seen only a few times. The chain recombines TRBV7-9 with TRBJ1-4; D unresolved. This CDR3 contains 15 residues. The germline V gene encodes CDR1 SEHNR and CDR2 FQNEAQ (reference sequence). The V end lost 5 bases, the J end lost 8 bases, and 18 bases lay between the germline ends. The chain's CDR3 is CASSVPRLPGEKLFF. The CDR3 coding sequence is TGTGCCAGCAGCGTCCCCCGACTCCCGGGAGAAAAACTGTTTTTT.

This clonotype has a handful of counts. The V and J genes are TRBV19 and TRBJ2-1; perhaps D is TRBD1 or TRBD2 (5 bases each). Trimming took off 1 base at V and 8 bases at J, with 21 bases between the two ends. Germline lookup yields CDR1 LNHDA and CDR2 SQIVND (reference sequence). This CDR3 region has 17 residues. Here the CDR3 reads CASSIAGRAPVVDEQFF. CDR3 DNA: TGTGCCAGTAGTATAGCGGGGCGAGCGCCGGTGGTCGATGAGCAGTTCTTC.

The chain combines TRBV4-2 with TRBJ1-1; D not resolved. Trimming left V 0 bases short and J 1 base short, with 6 bases between. Germline CDR1 is LGHNA and CDR2 is YNFKEQ. The CDR3 is made up of 14 amino acids. As DNA, the CDR3 is TGTGCCAGCAGCCAAGATCGGGAGAACACTGAAGCTTTCTTT. It encodes CASSQDRENTEAFF.

This clonotype was found many times. The gene calls are TRBV11-2 and TRBJ2-7; D uncertain. Germline CDR1 SGHAT, CDR2 FQNNGV. V was cut by 1 base and J by 1 base, with 5 bases left in between. The CDR3 is 13 amino acids. The CDR3 region has the DNA TGTGCCAGCAGCTTAGTCGGGTCCTACGAGCAGTACGTC. Translated: CASSLVGSYEQYV.

The chain has TRBV19 and TRBJ2-1, with D unclear. Trimming removed 1 base at V and 6 bases at J, with 10 bases between. Germline CDR1 and CDR2: LNHDA and SQIVND (reference sequence). CDR3 length equals 14 residues. The chain's CDR3 is CASSIGVGSNEQFF. The CDR3 DNA reads TGTGCCAGTAGTATAGGGGTCGGGTCCAATGAGCAGTTCTTC.

This clonotype was seen a handful of times. The chain has TRBV20-1 and TRBJ1-2; D not resolved. CDR1 and CDR2 from the germline V gene are DFQATT and SNEGSKA (reference sequence). The V gene lost 5 bases and the J gene lost 8 bases, with 15 bases spanning the gap. CDR3 length equals 12 residues. This CDR3 is CSAHRAFEGYTF. CDR3 DNA: TGCAGTGCTCACCGGGCCTTTGAGGGCTACACCTTC.

The chain carries TRBV4-1 and TRBJ2-7, with D possibly being TRBD2 (6 bases). The CDR3 totals 15 residues. CDR1 MGHRA and CDR2 YSYEKL come from the germline V gene. V dropped 1 base and J dropped 6 bases, with 16 bases sitting between them. The CDR3 loop is CASSQGGGAPFEQYF. CDR3 in DNA: TGCGCCAGCAGCCAAGGGGGCGGGGCCCCCTTCGAGCAGTACTTC.

The CDR3 DNA is TGTGCCAGCAGTTCAGGGTCGTGGCCCCAGCATTTT. Its translation: CASSSGSWPQHF. The J gene is TRBJ1-5, the V gene TRBV27; D perhaps matches TRBD1 (5 bases). This CDR3 has 12 amino acids. The germline V and J ends were trimmed by 4 bases and 9 bases, with 10 bases remaining between them. The V gene's germline CDR1 is MNHEY and CDR2 SMNVEV (reference sequence).

This sequence joins TRBV10-3 and TRBJ2-5; 7 positions agree with TRBD2. CDR1 and CDR2 (germline): ENHRY, SYGVKD. CDR3 length equals 12 residues. After removal of 9 bases from V and 4 bases from J, the junction contained 5 bases not matched to a gene. CDR3 amino acids: CAIGGGRETQYF. The CDR3 bases are TGTGCCATTGGCGGGGGACGAGAGACCCAGTACTTC.

V usage is TRBV5-1 and J usage is TRBJ2-1; weak D call: TRBD2 (5 bases). The germline V gene encodes CDR1 SGHRS and CDR2 YFSETQ. V lost 6 bases and J 3 bases, leaving 16 bases between the germline ends. The CDR3 has 15 residues. The chain's CDR3 is CASKPGFSYYNEQFF. CDR3 coding DNA: TGCGCCAGCAAGCCGGGGTTTAGCTACTACAATGAGCAGTTCTTC. Full variable domain (missing parts from reference TRBV5-1 and TRBJ2-1): KAGVTQTPRYLIKTRGQQVTLSCSPISGHRSVSWYQQTPGQGLQFLFEYFSETQRNKGNFPGRFSGRQFSNSRSEMNVSTLELGDSALYLCASKPGFSYYNEQFFGPGTRLTVL.

The chain couples TRBV4-1 to TRBJ1-1, with a tentative D call TRBD1 (5 bases). Germline lookup yields CDR1 MGHRA and CDR2 YSYEKL. Trimming stripped 4 bases from V and 10 bases from J, with 13 bases between. The CDR3 is made up of 12 amino acids. CDR3 protein: CASSLPGPAAFF. The CDR3 DNA follows: TGCGCCAGCAGCCTCCCGGGACCGGCAGCTTTCTTT.

This clonotype was counted at least ten times. The CDR3: CASSLASLVLAGVEYF. CDR3 sequence (DNA): TGTGCCAGCAGCTTAGCGAGCTTGGTCCTAGCGGGGGTTGAGTACTTC. This rearrangement joins TRBV7-8 to TRBJ2-7, with TRBD2 identical over 10 bases. The trim removed 0 bases at V and 11 bases at J, leaving 13 bases unmatched. Germline-derived CDR1 and CDR2 are SGHVS and FQNEAQ. The CDR3 contains 16 residues. Variable domain in full (rest from reference TRBV7-8 and TRBJ2-7): GAGVSQSPRYKVAKRGQDVALRCDPISGHVSLFWYQQALGQGPEFLTYFQNEAQLDKSGLPSDRFFAERPEGSVSTLKIQRTQQEDSAVYLCASSLASLVLAGVEYFGPGTRLTVT.

This clonotype was observed a handful of times. This chain links TRBV4-3 with TRBJ2-3; 10 bases map to TRBD2. Germline V gene sequence: CDR1 LGHNA, CDR2 YSLEER. This CDR3 region has 15 residues. The junction had 4 bases not matched to a gene; V was cut back by 5 bases and J by 2 bases. Here the CDR3 reads CASSYSGGTTDTQYF. The CDR3 nucleotides read TGCGCCAGCAGCTATAGCGGGGGGACCACAGATACGCAGTATTTT.

This clonotype was counted only a few times. The gene calls are TRBV7-9 and TRBJ2-1; 7 bases fit TRBD2. This CDR3 is built from 15 residues. J gave up 9 bases and V 1 base, and 9 bases lay outside the gene matches. CDR1 is SEHNR and CDR2 is FQNEAQ in the germline V gene (reference sequence). The CDR3 region is CASSLVGLVPPEQFF. The CDR3 DNA is TGTGCCAGCAGCTTAGTTGGACTAGTCCCTCCTGAGCAGTTCTTC.

The gene calls are TRBV6-1 and TRBJ2-5, with 7 bases lining up with TRBD1. The CDR3 totals 14 residues. V lost 6 bases and J lost 0; bases outside the gene matches: 4. Germline CDR1 and CDR2: MNHNS and SASEGT. The CDR3: CASRETGYQETQYF. Here the CDR3 DNA reads TGTGCCAGCAGAGAGACAGGGTACCAAGAGACCCAGTACTTC.

This clonotype was observed a handful of times. The chain recombines TRBV7-9 with TRBJ2-1, with D perhaps TRBD2 (5 bases). The germline V and J ends were trimmed by 10 bases and 8 bases, with 15 bases remaining between them. CDR3 length: 12 amino acids. CDR1 is SEHNR and CDR2 is FQNEAQ in the germline V gene (reference sequence). The chain's CDR3 is CATDPGGDEQFF. The CDR3, as DNA: TGTGCCACCGACCCTGGAGGCGATGAGCAGTTCTTC.

In its sample, this clonotype was seen a few times. The V gene is TRBV7-6, the J gene TRBJ2-7; 11 bases map to TRBD2. This CDR3 has 15 residues. The germline V gene has CDR1 SGHVS and CDR2 FNYEAQ. Trimming at V came to 5 bases and at J to 6 bases, leaving 9 bases not matched to a gene. CDR3 in amino acids: CASSRGLADLGEQYF. CDR3 sequence (DNA): TGTGCCAGCAGCCGGGGACTAGCGGACCTCGGCGAGCAGTACTTC.

This clonotype was detected only once. This rearrangement joins TRBV24-1 to TRBJ1-6, with TRBD1 as a possible D gene (5 bases). This CDR3 is built from 13 residues. Germline CDR1 and CDR2: KGHDR and SFDVKD. Trimming cost V 2 bases and J 9 bases, with 7 bases left between them. In DNA, the CDR3 is TGTGCCACCAGTGATTCGGACATTTCACCCCTCCACTTT. It encodes CATSDSDISPLHF.

This clonotype was counted between two and nine times. This sequence joins TRBV7-9 and TRBJ1-2; 9 nucleotides line up with TRBD1. CDR1 SEHNR and CDR2 FQNEAQ come from the germline V gene (reference sequence). The V gene end was trimmed by 5 bases and the J gene end by 6 bases; junction bases not matched to a gene: 10. CDR3 length: 15 amino acids. The CDR3 is CASSHSRDRVNGYTF. The CDR3 nucleotides read TGTGCCAGCAGCCACAGCCGGGACAGGGTTAATGGCTACACCTTC.

The rearrangement joins TRBV27 to TRBJ2-3; D is possibly TRBD1 or TRBD2 (6 bases each). The CDR3 is 17 residues long. V was cut by 6 bases and J by 5 bases, with 24 bases left in between. Germline V gives CDR1 MNHEY, CDR2 SMNVEV (reference sequence). CDR3 DNA sequence: TGTGCCAGCAGGACCTATTTCGGGGGCGAAGGGGAAGATACGCAGTATTTT. Its protein is CASRTYFGGEGEDTQYF.

This clonotype was counted a few times. The chain has TRBV6-2 or TRBV6-3 and TRBJ1-2; possibly TRBD1 for D (6 bases). V lost 6 bases and J lost 7, with 12 bases in between. From germline, CDR1 is MNHEY and CDR2 SVGEGT. The CDR3 is 12 amino acids. CDR3 protein: CASSLDRLGYTF. As DNA, the CDR3 is TGTGCCAGCAGCCTCGACAGGCTTGGCTACACCTTC.